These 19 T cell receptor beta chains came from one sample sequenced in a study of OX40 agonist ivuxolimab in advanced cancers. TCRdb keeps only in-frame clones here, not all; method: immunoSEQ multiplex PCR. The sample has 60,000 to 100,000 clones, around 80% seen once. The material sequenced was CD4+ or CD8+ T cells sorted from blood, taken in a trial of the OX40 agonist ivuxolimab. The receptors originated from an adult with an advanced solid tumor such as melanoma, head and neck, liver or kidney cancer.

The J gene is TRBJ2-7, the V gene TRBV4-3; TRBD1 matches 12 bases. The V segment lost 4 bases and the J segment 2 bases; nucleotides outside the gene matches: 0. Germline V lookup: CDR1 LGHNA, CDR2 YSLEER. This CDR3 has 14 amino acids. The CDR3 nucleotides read TGCGCCAGCAGCCGGGACAGGGGGCCCTACGAGCAGTACTTC. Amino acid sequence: CASSRDRGPYEQYF.

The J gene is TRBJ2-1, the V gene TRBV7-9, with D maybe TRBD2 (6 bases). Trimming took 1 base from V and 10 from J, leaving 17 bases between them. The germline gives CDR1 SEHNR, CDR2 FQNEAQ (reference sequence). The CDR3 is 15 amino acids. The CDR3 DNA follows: TGTGCCAGCAGCTTAGGCGCACCGGGACTGGGGGAGCAGTTCTTC. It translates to CASSLGAPGLGEQFF.

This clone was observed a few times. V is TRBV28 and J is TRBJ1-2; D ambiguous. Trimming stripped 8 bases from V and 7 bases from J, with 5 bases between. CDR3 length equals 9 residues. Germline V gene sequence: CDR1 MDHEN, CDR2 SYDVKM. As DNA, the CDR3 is TGTGCCAGCGGTTCTGGCTACACCTTC. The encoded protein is CASGSGYTF.

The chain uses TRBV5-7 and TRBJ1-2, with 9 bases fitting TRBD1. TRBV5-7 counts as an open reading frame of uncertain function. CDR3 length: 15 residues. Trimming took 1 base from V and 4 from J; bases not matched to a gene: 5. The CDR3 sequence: CASSLRGTGTYGYTF. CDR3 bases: TGTGCCAGCAGCTTGCGCGGGACAGGGACCTATGGCTACACCTTC.

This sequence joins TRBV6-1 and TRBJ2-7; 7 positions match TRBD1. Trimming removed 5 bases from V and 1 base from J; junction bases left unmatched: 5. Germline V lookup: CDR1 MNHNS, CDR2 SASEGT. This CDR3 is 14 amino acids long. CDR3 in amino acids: CASSITGQSYEQYF. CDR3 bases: TGTGCCAGCAGTATTACGGGACAGTCCTACGAGCAGTACTTC.

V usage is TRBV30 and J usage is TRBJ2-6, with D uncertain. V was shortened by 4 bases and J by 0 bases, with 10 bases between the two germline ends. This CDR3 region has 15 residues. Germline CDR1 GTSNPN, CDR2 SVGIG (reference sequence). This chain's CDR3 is CAWTRSSSGANVLTF. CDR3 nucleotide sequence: TGTGCCTGGACACGGAGCTCCTCTGGGGCCAACGTCCTGACTTTC.

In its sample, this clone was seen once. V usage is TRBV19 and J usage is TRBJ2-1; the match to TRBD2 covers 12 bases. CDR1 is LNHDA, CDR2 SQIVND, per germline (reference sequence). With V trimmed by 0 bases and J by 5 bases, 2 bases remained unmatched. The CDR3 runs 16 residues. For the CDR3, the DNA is TGTGCCAGTAGTATAGATGGACTAGCGGGAAACAATGAGCAGTTCTTC. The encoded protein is CASSIDGLAGNNEQFF.

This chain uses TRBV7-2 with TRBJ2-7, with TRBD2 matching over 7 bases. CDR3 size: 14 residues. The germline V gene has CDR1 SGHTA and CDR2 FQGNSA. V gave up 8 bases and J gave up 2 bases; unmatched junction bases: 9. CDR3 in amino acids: CASAGGGGTYEQYF. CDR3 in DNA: TGTGCCAGCGCCGGCGGGGGAGGGACCTACGAGCAGTACTTC.

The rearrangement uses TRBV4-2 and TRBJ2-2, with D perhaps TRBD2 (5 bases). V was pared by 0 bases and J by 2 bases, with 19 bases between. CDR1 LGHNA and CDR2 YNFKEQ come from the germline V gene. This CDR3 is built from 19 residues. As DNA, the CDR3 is TGTGCCAGCAGCCAAGATCGAGACTACCGGAAGATAAACACCGGGGAGCTGTTTTTT. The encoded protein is CASSQDRDYRKINTGELFF.

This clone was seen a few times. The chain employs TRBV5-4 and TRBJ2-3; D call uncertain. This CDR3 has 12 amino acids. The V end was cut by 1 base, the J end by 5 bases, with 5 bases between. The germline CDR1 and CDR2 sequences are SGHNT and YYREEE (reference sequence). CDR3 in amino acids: CASSLYLDTQYF. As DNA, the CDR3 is TGTGCCAGCAGCTTGTATTTAGATACGCAGTATTTT.

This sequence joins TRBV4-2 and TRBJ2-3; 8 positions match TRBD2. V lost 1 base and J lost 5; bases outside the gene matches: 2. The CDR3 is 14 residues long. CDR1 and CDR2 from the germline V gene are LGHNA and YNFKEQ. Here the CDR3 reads CASSQGSGKDTQYF. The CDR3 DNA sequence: TGTGCCAGCAGCCAAGGTAGCGGGAAAGATACGCAGTATTTT.

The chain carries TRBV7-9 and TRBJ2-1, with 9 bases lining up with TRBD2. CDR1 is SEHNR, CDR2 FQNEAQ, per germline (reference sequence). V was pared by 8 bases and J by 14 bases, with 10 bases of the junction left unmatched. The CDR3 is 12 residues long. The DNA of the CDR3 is TGTGCCAGCGCCCTTAGCGGGAGAAATGAGTTCTTC. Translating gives CASALSGRNEFF.

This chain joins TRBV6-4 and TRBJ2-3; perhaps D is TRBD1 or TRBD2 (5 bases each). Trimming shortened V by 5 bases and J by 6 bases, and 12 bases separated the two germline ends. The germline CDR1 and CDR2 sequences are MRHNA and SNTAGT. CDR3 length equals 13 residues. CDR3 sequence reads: CASSPREGDTQYF. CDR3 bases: TGTGCCAGCAGTCCCCGCGAGGGGGATACGCAGTATTTT.

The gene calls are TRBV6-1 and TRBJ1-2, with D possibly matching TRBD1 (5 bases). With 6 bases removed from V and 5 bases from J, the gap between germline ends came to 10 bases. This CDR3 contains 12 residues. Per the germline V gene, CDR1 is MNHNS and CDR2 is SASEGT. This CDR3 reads CASSGTWYGYTF. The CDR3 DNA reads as TGTGCCAGCAGCGGGACCTGGTATGGCTACACCTTC.

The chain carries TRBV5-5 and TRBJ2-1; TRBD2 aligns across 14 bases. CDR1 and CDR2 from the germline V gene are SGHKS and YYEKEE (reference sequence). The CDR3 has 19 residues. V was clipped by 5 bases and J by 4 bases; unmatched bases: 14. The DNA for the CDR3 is TGTGCCAGCAGAATGTGGGGACTAGCGGGAGTAGGAGGTTACAATGAGCAGTTCTTC. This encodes CASRMWGLAGVGGYNEQFF. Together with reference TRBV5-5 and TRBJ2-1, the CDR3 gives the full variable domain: DAGVTQSPTHLIKTRGQQVTLRCSPISGHKSVSWYQQVLGQGPQFIFQYYEKEERGRGNFPDRFSARQFPNYSSELNVNALLLGDSALYLCASRMWGLAGVGGYNEQFFGPGTRLTVL.

The CDR3: CASSVGANPRETQYF. Written as DNA, the CDR3 is TGTGCCAGCAGCGTGGGGGCCAACCCTCGGGAGACCCAGTACTTC. The V call is TRBV9, the J call TRBJ2-5, with a weak D call TRBD1 (6 bases). CDR3 length: 15 amino acids. V was cut by 2 bases and J by 5 bases, with 16 bases left in between. Germline CDR1 is SGDLS and CDR2 is YYNGEE.

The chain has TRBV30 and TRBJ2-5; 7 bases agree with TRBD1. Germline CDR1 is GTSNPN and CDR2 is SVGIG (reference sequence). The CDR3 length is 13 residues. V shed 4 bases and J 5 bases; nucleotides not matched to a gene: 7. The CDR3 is CAWTRQGPETQYF. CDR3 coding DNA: TGTGCCTGGACCCGACAGGGCCCCGAGACCCAGTACTTC.

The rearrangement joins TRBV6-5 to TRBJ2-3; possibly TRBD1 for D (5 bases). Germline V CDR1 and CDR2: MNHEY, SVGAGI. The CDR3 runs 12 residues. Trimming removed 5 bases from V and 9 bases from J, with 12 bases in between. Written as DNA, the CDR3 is TGTGCCAGCAGTGACAGCAGTTGGACGCAGTATTTT. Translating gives CASSDSSWTQYF.

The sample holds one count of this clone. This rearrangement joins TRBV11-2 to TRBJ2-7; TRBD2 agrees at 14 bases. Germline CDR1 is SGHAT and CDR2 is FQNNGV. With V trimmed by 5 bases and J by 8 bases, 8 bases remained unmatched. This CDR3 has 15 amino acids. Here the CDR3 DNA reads TGTGCCAGCAGCCCAAGGACTAGCGGGGGGTTCAAGCAGTACTTC. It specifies CASSPRTSGGFKQYF.